A selection of T cell receptor beta chains follows, all from one sample in a study of beta chain features in type 1 diabetes. Only in-frame clones appear in the TCRdb table, and some are missing; sequencing was by immunoSEQ multiplex PCR. The sample has 95,000 to 150,000 clones; less than 20% are singletons. Source material: central memory CD4+ T cells from blood. These receptors all stem from a man aged 25-45 years with type 1 diabetes. Each CDR3 is given with its conserved first and last residue. A D gene is named only where the DNA matches it firmly. Only some rows state a clone size, as once, few, many or a class for expanded clones.

clone_size,j_call,v_call,d_call,cdr3_nt,cdr3_aa
.,TRBJ2-1,TRBV7-2,.,TGTGCCAGCAGTTCGGGCGGTGGGCAGTTCTTC,CASSSGGGQFF
few,TRBJ2-5,TRBV2,.,TGTGCCAGCCGCCGGGGTCAGACCCAGTACTTC,CASRRGQTQYF
many,TRBJ2-7,TRBV7-9,TRBD1,TGTGCCAGCAGCTTCGGAGACAGGGGGTTCTACGAGCAGTACTTC,CASSFGDRGFYEQYF
.,TRBJ2-1,TRBV7-2,TRBD2,TGTGCCAGCGCACTAGCGGGGGGTATAAGCTCCTACAATGAGCAGTTCTTC,CASALAGGISSYNEQFF
many,TRBJ2-7,TRBV6-1,.,TGTGCCAGCAGGGGCGAGATAAATGAGGGCTACGAGCAGTACTTC,CASRGEINEGYEQYF
.,TRBJ1-2,TRBV5-5,.,TGTGCCAGCAGAAGGGATCTCTATGGCTACACCTTC,CASRRDLYGYTF
.,TRBJ2-1,TRBV5-1,TRBD1,TGCGCCAGCAGCAAGGACAGGGTAGACAATGAGCAGTTCTTC,CASSKDRVDNEQFF
few,TRBJ2-3,TRBV7-2,.,TGTGCCAGCGCCGCCCTCACAGATACGCAGTATTTT,CASAALTDTQYF
few,TRBJ2-3,TRBV7-2,.,TGTGCCAGCAGCTTTGCAGGGGAAGTGCAGTATTTT,CASSFAGEVQYF
few,TRBJ2-1,TRBV5-1,.,TGCGCCAGCAGCCGAAAGACAGACTCCTACAATGAGCAGTTCTTC,CASSRKTDSYNEQFF
.,TRBJ1-5,TRBV2,.,TGTGCCAGCAGTGAAGGAGGGAACCAGCCCCAGCATTTT,CASSEGGNQPQHF
.,TRBJ1-6,TRBV6-5,.,TGTGCCAGCAGTTACTCGCGGGGGAATAATTCACCCCTCCACTTT,CASSYSRGNNSPLHF
.,TRBJ2-3,TRBV4-1,TRBD1,TGCGCCAGCAGCCGACGGGGACAGGGGGCAGATACGCAGTATTTT,CASSRRGQGADTQYF
.,TRBJ2-7,TRBV7-2,TRBD2,TGTGCCAGCAGCACGGGACTAGCGGGGGGGCACCGTTACTTC,CASSTGLAGGHRYF
few,TRBJ2-3,TRBV6-1,.,TGTGCCAGCAGTGAAGCGGGGATGAGGGGAGGACGGCCAGATACGCAGTATTTT,CASSEAGMRGGRPDTQYF
.,TRBJ1-6,TRBV4-3,.,TGCGCCAGCAGCCGAATAGAATCTTCGGAGACATATTATAATTCACCCCTCCACTTT,CASSRIESSETYYNSPLHF
.,TRBJ2-3,TRBV5-4,.,TGTGCCAGCAGGTCGGGGCAGGGAGGCCCAGATACGCAGTATTTT,CASRSGQGGPDTQYF
many,TRBJ1-1,TRBV9,.,TGTGCCAGCAGCGTAGCAGGCAAGAACACTGAAGCTTTCTTT,CASSVAGKNTEAFF
.,TRBJ2-3,TRBV29-1,TRBD2,TGCAGCGTTGAAGACGCTAGCGGGGGAGATACGCAGTATTTT,CSVEDASGGDTQYF
many,TRBJ2-1,TRBV23-1,.,TGCGCCAGCAGTCTATGGAACGAGGATGAGCAGTTCTTC,CASSLWNEDEQFF
few,TRBJ2-1,TRBV25-1,.,TGTGCCAGCAGTGCTTCCCCGGTAAATGAGCAGTTCTTC,CASSASPVNEQFF
many,TRBJ2-2,TRBV10-3,.,TGTGCCATCAGTGAGTCGTCGCGTTCCGGGGAGCTGTTTTTT,CAISESSRSGELFF
.,TRBJ2-7,TRBV7-2,.,TGTGCCAGCAGCCCTAGTTCTGCAGACCCCTACGAGCAGTACTTC,CASSPSSADPYEQYF
few,TRBJ2-3,TRBV29-1,TRBD2,TGCAGCGTTGTGACTAGCGGCGGGGATACGCAGTATTTT,CSVVTSGGDTQYF
many,TRBJ2-5,TRBV10-3,.,TGTGCCATCAGTGTGCCGGGCCAAGAGACCCAGTACTTC,CAISVPGQETQYF
few,TRBJ1-1,TRBV18,.,TGTGCCACCACGGACAGCCCGGACACTGAAGCTTTCTTT,CATTDSPDTEAFF
few,TRBJ2-3,TRBV28,.,TGTGCCAGCAGTTATTCAGGGGTGGGAACAGATACGCAGTATTTT,CASSYSGVGTDTQYF